This T cell receptor beta chain originates from a study of CD8 T cells in ankylosing spondylitis (dated by TCRdb to the late 2010s). In the study overall: The study set out to find disease-linked TCR variants by profiling T cell receptor beta repertoires in ankylosing spondylitis patients and healthy donors. Peripheral blood was sampled, and synovial fluid was additionally collected from ankylosing spondylitis patients. The full study cohort comprised about 25 ankylosing spondylitis patients and about 110 healthy donors. Overall study outcomes, separate from this receptor: Some motif variants were previously reported in synovial fluid and blood of reactive arthritis patients, suggesting common disease-initiation mechanisms. The disease-linked clones were reported as significantly enriched in matched synovial fluid samples from ankylosing spondylitis patients. The disease-linked clones showed a CD8+ phenotype and occurred at relatively low frequencies in peripheral blood. Blood from ankylosing spondylitis patients appeared to be characterized by a TCR beta motif composed of several highly homologous amino acid variants.

Turning to this clonotype: Its binding antigen is unknown. Base qualities are not at hand, and no much larger clone is one base apart.

The reads were generated on an Illumina HiSeq 2500. Quantitative 5'-RACE with molecular barcodes was the method used to prepare the TCR beta libraries. Processing in the source paper ran as follows. Disease-linked TCR variants were identified with a new computational method built on a probabilistic model of VDJ rearrangement. TCRdb trimmed the raw reads at Q25, called clones with MiXCR and kept productive beta chains. Each CDR3 protein gets just one entry, which takes the most common genes and DNA from the rows behind it. The V and J calls, along with clone size, are taken from TCRdb and not from the paper's own processing. The sample includes about 250,000 distinct CDR3 sequences, with roughly 32% observed a single time. The top ten clonotypes cover approximately 4.6% of the sample. Trimming costs V 1 base and J 5 bases, and their ends lie 5 bases apart. Including cysteine and phenylalanine, the CDR3 has 12 amino acids. Solely the CDR3 DNA is kept, with 36 bases framed from the first base. The CDR1 and CDR2 encoded by the germline V gene are SGHAT and FQNNGV.

The sequenced sample was blood, either unsorted or a sorted T cell fraction (not recorded which). The TCR originated in a male donor with ankylosing spondylitis or in good health (not recorded which). The sequence is built from TRBV11-2 and TRBJ1-1; the D gene cannot be named for sure. The nucleotide sequence reads as follows: TGTGCCAGCAGCTTAGCGCGAACTGAAGCTTTCTTT. Protein translation: CASSLARTEAFF.